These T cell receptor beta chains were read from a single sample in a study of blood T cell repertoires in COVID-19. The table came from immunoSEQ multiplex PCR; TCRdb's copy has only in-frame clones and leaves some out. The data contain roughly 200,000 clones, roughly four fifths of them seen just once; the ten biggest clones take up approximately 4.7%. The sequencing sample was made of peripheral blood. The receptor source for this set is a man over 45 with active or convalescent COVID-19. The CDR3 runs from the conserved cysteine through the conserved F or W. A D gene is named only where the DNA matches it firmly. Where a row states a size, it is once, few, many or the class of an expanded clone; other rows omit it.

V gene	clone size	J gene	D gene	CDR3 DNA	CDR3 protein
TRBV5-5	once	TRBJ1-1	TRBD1	TGTGCCAGCAGCTTTACGGGACAGGGTAACGCTGAAGCTTTCTTT	CASSFTGQGNAEAFF
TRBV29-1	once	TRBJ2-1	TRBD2	TGCAGCGTTGGAGCGGGGGGGGACTACAATGAGCAGTTCTTC	CSVGAGGDYNEQFF
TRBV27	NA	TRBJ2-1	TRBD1	TGTGCCAGCTCACGAGGACAGGCCCCTTCAAAACAGTTCTTC	CASSRGQAPSKQFF
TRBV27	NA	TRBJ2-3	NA	TGTGCCAGCAGTTTATCAAGGGGCCGACCCACAGATACGCAGTATTTT	CASSLSRGRPTDTQYF
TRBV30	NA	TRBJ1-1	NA	TGTGCCTGGAGGACAGGACTTTACACTGAAGCTTTCTTT	CAWRTGLYTEAFF
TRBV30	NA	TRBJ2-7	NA	TGTGCCTGGAGTCCAACAGGAATAGGCGAGCAGTACTTC	CAWSPTGIGEQYF
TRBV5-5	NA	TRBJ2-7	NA	TGTGCCAGCAGCCCGCACAGGGTTAGCTCCTACGAGCAGTACTTC	CASSPHRVSSYEQYF
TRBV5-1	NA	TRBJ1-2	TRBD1	TGCGCCAGCAGCTTGGCCCAGGGGGAAAATGGCTACACCTTC	CASSLAQGENGYTF
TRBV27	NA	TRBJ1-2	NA	TGTGCCAGCAGAGGCGGGGTCTATGGCTACACCTTC	CASRGGVYGYTF
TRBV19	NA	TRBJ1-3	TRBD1	TGTGCCAGTAGTCCCCGGACAGGGGAGAAAGACACCATATATTTT	CASSPRTGEKDTIYF
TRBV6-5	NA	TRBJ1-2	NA	TGTGCCAGCAGAGATACAGGGCTTAACTATGGCTACACCTTC	CASRDTGLNYGYTF
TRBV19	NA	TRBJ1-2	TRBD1	TGTGCCAGTAGCCCGGGACAGCAGTCATATGGCTACACCTTC	CASSPGQQSYGYTF
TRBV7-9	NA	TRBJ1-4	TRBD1	TGTGCCAGCAGCGGAACAGGGGTTGCTAATGAAAAACTGTTTTTT	CASSGTGVANEKLFF
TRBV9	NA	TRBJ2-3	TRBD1	TGTGCCAGCAGCGTAGGGACAGGAGTTGGCACAGATACGCAGTATTTT	CASSVGTGVGTDTQYF
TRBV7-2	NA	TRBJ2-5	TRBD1	TGTGCCAGCAGCAGACAGGGGTCAGAGACCCAGTACTTC	CASSRQGSETQYF
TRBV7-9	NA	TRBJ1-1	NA	TGTGCCAGCAGCATCGCAGGGCGAGGAACTGAAGCTTTCTTT	CASSIAGRGTEAFF
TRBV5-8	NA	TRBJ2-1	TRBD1	TGTGCCAGCAGCTCCGGGACAGCACACTACAATGAGCAGTTCTTC	CASSSGTAHYNEQFF
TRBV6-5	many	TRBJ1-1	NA	TGTGCCAGCAGTAAACAGGGAATGAACACTGAAGCTTTCTTT	CASSKQGMNTEAFF
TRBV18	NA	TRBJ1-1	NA	TGTGCCAGCTCACCGGGGCAGGGCAACGTGAACACTGAAGCTTTCTTT	CASSPGQGNVNTEAFF
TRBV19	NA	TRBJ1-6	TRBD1	TGTGCCACTAGACAGGGGGCTGGATCACCCCTCCACTTT	CATRQGAGSPLHF
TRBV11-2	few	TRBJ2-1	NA	TGTGCCAGCACCACGCTACTTCAGGGGAGCGAGCAGTTCTTC	CASTTLLQGSEQFF
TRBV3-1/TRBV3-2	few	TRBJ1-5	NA	TGTGCCAGCAGCCAAGGCGCTAGCAATCAGCCCCAGCATTTT	CASSQGASNQPQHF
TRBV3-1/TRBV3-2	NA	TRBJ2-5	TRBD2	TGTGCCAGCAGCCAAGTATCGCGACTGTTGGCGGGGGGGTATGGAGAGACCCAGTACTTC	CASSQVSRLLAGGYGETQYF
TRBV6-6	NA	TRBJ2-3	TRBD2	TGTGCCAGCAGTCGCCCGTCCCTAGCGGGGAACACAGATACGCAGTATTTT	CASSRPSLAGNTDTQYF
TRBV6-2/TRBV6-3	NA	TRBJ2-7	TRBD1	TGTGCCAGCAGTTCCACCCCGGGACAGATTCCCTACGAGCAGTACTTC	CASSSTPGQIPYEQYF
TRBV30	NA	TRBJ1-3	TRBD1	TGTGCCTGCGGGACAGGGCTCGGAAACACCATATATTTT	CACGTGLGNTIYF
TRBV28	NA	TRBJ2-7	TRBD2	TGTGCCAGCAGCGGGACTAGCGGGGAGTACGAGCAGTACTTC	CASSGTSGEYEQYF
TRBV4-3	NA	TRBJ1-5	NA	TGCGCCAGCAGCCAAGTAGGAGGTTACAATCAGCCCCAGCATTTT	CASSQVGGYNQPQHF
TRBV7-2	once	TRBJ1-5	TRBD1	TGTGCCAGCGCAACAGGGGACCATCAGCCCCAGCATTTT	CASATGDHQPQHF
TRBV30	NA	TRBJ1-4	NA	TGTGCCTGGACTCAGGGGATTCTGAATGAAAAACTGTTTTTT	CAWTQGILNEKLFF
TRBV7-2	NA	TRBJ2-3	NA	TGTGCCAGCAGCTTTTCCGGGGATAGCACAGATACGCAGTATTTT	CASSFSGDSTDTQYF
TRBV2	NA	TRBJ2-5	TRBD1	TGTGCCAGCAGCCGGGACAGGGACGAGACCCAGTACTTC	CASSRDRDETQYF
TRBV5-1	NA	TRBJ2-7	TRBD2	TGCGCCAGCAGCTTGGTAGCGGGGGAAACCTACGAGCAGTACTTC	CASSLVAGETYEQYF
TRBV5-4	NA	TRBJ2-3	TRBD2	TGTGCCAGCAGCGCAAGACTAGCGGGGGGAAATACGCAGTATTTT	CASSARLAGGNTQYF
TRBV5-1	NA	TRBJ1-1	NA	TGCGCCAGCAGCTTGGCGTACAGGGTGAACACTGAAGCTTTCTTT	CASSLAYRVNTEAFF
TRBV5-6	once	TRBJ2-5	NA	TGTGCCAGCAGCTTGGTCTACAGGGAAGAGACCCAGTACTTC	CASSLVYREETQYF
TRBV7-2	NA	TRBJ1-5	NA	TGTGCCAGCAGCTTACTGGGGCAACAGCCCCAGCATTTT	CASSLLGQQPQHF
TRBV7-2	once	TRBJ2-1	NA	TGTGCCAGCAGCTTATGGGCATCCGAGCAGTTCTTC	CASSLWASEQFF
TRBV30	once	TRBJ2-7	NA	TGTGCCTGGAGTTCTGAAGGGGACGAGCAGTACTTC	CAWSSEGDEQYF
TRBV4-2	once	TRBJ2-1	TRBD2	TGTGCCAGCAGCCAAGGGGAAGGGACTAAATACAATGAGCAGTTCTTC	CASSQGEGTKYNEQFF
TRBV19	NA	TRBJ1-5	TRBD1	TGTGCCAGTACCCCTCCTGGACAGGGGGTGCGGCAGCCCCAGCATTTT	CASTPPGQGVRQPQHF
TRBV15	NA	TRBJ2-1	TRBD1	TGTGCCACCAGCAGGGCCGGGGACAGACTTGAGGAGCAGTTCTTC	CATSRAGDRLEEQFF
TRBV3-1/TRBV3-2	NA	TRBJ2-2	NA	TGTGCCAGCAGCCAAGGGCGGGGAAACACCGGGGAGCTGTTTTTT	CASSQGRGNTGELFF
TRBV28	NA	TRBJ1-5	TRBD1	TGTGCCAGCAGTTTAACAGGGGGCGGTCAGCCCCAGCATTTT	CASSLTGGGQPQHF
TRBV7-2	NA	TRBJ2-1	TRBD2	TGTGCCAGCAGCTTAGCCATTTCCGGGGGGGGCTACAATGAGCAGTTCTTC	CASSLAISGGGYNEQFF
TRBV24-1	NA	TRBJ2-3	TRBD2	TGTGCCACCAGTGACCCCCAGACTAGCCCGACGCAGTATTTT	CATSDPQTSPTQYF
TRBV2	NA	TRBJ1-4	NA	TGTGCCAGCAGCCCCTATGAAAAACTGTTTTTT	CASSPYEKLFF
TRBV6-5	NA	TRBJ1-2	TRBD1	TGTGCCAGCAGTAACACAGGGGGCCATGAGGAAGGCTACACCTTC	CASSNTGGHEEGYTF
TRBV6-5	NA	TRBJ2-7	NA	TGTGCCAGCAGTAGCACAGCAACCTACGAGCAGTACTTC	CASSSTATYEQYF
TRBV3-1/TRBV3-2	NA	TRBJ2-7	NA	TGTGCCAGCAGCCAGGTCCCTGACACCTCCTACGAGCAGTACTTC	CASSQVPDTSYEQYF
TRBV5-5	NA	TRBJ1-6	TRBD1	TGTGCCAGCAGTCGAGGACAGGGCCTCTATAATTCACCCCTCCACTTT	CASSRGQGLYNSPLHF
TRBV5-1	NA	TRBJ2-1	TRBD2	TGCGCCAGCAGCAGGGACCCCGGGGGGAATGAGCAGTTCTTC	CASSRDPGGNEQFF
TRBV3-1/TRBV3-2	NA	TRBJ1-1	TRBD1	TGTGCCAGCAGCAGATTGACAGGGTCGAACACTGAAGCTTTCTTT	CASSRLTGSNTEAFF
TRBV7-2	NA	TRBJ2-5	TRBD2	TGTGCCAGCAGCTTAGCTCCCCTAGCGGGGGGGGTCCGAGAGACCCAGTACTTC	CASSLAPLAGGVRETQYF
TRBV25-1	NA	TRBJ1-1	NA	TGTGCCAGCAGGGGAGGAGTGGAGAACACTGAAGCTTTCTTT	CASRGGVENTEAFF
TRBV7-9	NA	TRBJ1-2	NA	TGTGCCAGCAGCCGGAGTGGACAGATGTATGGCTACACCTTC	CASSRSGQMYGYTF
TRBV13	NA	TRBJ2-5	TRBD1	TGTGCCAGCAGCCTTCGGGACAGGGGCGAGACCCAGTACTTC	CASSLRDRGETQYF
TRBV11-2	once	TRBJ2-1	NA	TGTGCCAGCAGCTTAGTGGGGCCAAGCTCCTACAATGAGCAGTTCTTC	CASSLVGPSSYNEQFF
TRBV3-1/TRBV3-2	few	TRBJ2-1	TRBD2	TGTGCCAGCAGCCAGAGGAGCCGGGAGGGTGAGCAGTTCTTC	CASSQRSREGEQFF
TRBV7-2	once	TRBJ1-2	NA	TGTGCCAGCAGCTTAGTCGAGAGGGGGAGCTCCTATGGCTACACCTTC	CASSLVERGSSYGYTF